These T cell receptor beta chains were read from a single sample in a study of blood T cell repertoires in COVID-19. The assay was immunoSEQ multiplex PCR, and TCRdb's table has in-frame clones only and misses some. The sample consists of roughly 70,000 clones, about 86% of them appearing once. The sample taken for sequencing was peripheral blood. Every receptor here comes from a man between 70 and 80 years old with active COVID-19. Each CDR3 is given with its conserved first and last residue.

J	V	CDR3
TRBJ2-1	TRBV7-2	CASSADRGLVNEQFF
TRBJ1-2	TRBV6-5	CASSSPWEGHGYTF
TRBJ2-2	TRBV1	CTSSPPRGAAIYTGELFF
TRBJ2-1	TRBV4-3	CASSQNQGARFF
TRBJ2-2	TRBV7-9	CASSRGTGGAGELFF
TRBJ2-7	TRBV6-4	CASSPDRGSSYEQYF
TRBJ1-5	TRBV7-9	CASSGGGQPQHF
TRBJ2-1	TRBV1	CTSSPPSLGGRDYNEQFF
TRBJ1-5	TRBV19	CASHRQGNQPQHF
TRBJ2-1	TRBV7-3	CASSRGLAGNEQFF
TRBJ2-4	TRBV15	CATSREMVGPRDIQYF
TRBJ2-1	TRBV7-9	CASSPSSGYNEQFF
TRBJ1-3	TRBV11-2	CASSLAPGGSGNTIYF
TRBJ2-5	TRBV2	CASRVDRGPQETQYF
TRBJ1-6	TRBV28	CASSLQGAGDSPLHF
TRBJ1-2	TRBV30	CAWSGGAYGYTF
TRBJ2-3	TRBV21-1	CASSKGTSGRFGADTQYF
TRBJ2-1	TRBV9	CASSVGGLAGGNEQFF
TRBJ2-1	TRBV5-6	CASSLPGTQNEQFF
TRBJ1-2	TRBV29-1	CSVGDSRNYGYTF
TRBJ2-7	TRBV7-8	CASSPLGTSPTSGEQYF
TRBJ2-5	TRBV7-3	CASSSQGSTETQYF
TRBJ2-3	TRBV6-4	CASLGASGLCTDTQYF
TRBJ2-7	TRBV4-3	CASSQTGLGGYEQYF
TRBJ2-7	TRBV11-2	CASSPGGGGTYEQYF
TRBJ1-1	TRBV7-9	CASSGGARTEAFF
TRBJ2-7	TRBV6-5	CASSQGTGWYEQYF
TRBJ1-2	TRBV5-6	CASSQPRRGAGYGYTF
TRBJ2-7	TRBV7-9	CASSPRGAGEQYF
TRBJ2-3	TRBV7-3	CASSLDLDTQYF
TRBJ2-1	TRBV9	CASSVAGTGAVLGNEQFF
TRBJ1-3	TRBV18	CASSPRTDPGNTIYF
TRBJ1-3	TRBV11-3	CATHRGGSGNTIYF
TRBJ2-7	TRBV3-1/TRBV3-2	CASSRASGTYEQYF
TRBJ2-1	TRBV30	CAWMARDRVFSGQFF
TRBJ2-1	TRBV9	CASSVANWVGDEQFF
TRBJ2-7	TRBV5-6	CASSRLAARYEQYF
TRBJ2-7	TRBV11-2	CASSRRWTSGPTGSYEQYF
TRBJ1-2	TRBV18	CASSPGTGGGYGYTF
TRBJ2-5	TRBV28	CASSLGSGRGRETQYF
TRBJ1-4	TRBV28	CASGLANEKLFF
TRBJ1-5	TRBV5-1	CASSLEGVSNQPQHF
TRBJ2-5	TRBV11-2	CASSLTPNPQETQYF
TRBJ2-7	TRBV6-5	CASRPPAGAREQYF
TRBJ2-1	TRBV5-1	CASSPATLAEQFF